The rows below give T cell receptor beta chains drawn from one sample of a study of chemoradiotherapy in HPV16-positive cancers. Using immunoSEQ multiplex PCR, the repertoire was profiled, and TCRdb retains in-frame clones only, with some absent. The sample lists 6,000 to 7,500 clones, 60% to 80% occurring once. The specimen was tumor tissue, collected from a patient who underwent chemoradiotherapy. All receptors derive from a human donor with HPV-associated anogenital cancer. Each CDR3 is given with its conserved first and last residue. The D gene is left open where the match is weak. For some rows the clone size is stated as once, few or many, or as a class when expanded; others skip it.

clone size: -
J gene: TRBJ2-3
D gene: -
V gene: TRBV11-3
CDR3 DNA: TGTGCCAGCAGCTTAGAGGGCAGGGCAGATACGCAGTATTTT
CDR3 protein: CASSLEGRADTQYF

clone size: few
J gene: TRBJ1-2
D gene: -
V gene: TRBV18
CDR3 DNA: TGTGCCAGCTCACCACCGGCCGGTACTAACTATGGCTACACCTTC
CDR3 protein: CASSPPAGTNYGYTF

clone size: -
J gene: TRBJ2-3
D gene: -
V gene: TRBV12-5
CDR3 DNA: TGTGCTAGTGGTTTGGGGGCCACAGAGGGTCCGGATACGCAGTATTTT
CDR3 protein: CASGLGATEGPDTQYF

clone size: -
J gene: TRBJ2-3
D gene: -
V gene: TRBV28
CDR3 DNA: TGTGCCAGCCACGCCGGGACAAACACAGATACGCAGTATTTT
CDR3 protein: CASHAGTNTDTQYF

clone size: large
J gene: TRBJ1-5
D gene: TRBD1
V gene: TRBV2
CDR3 DNA: TGTGCCAGCCGTCCCGGGACAGGGGACGGACAGCCCCAGCATTTT
CDR3 protein: CASRPGTGDGQPQHF

clone size: once
J gene: TRBJ2-5
D gene: TRBD1
V gene: TRBV5-1
CDR3 DNA: TGCGCCAGCAGCTTGGAACTTCAGGGGGCAGAGACCCAGTACTTC
CDR3 protein: CASSLELQGAETQYF

clone size: few
J gene: TRBJ2-2
D gene: TRBD2
V gene: TRBV4-1
CDR3 DNA: TGCGCCAGCAGCCAACCTGGACTAGCGGGGGGGCCGAGTGACACCGGGGAGCTGTTTTTT
CDR3 protein: CASSQPGLAGGPSDTGELFF

clone size: -
J gene: TRBJ1-2
D gene: -
V gene: TRBV25-1
CDR3 DNA: TGTGCCAGCAGTGAATCAGGACAGAGCGATTATGGCTACACCTTC
CDR3 protein: CASSESGQSDYGYTF

clone size: -
J gene: TRBJ1-4
D gene: TRBD1
V gene: TRBV10-3
CDR3 DNA: TGTGCCATCAGTGAGTCGGGACAGGGGAATGAAAAACTGTTTTTT
CDR3 protein: CAISESGQGNEKLFF

clone size: few
J gene: TRBJ1-5
D gene: -
V gene: TRBV4-1
CDR3 DNA: TGCGCCAGCAGCCCGAGTTATAGCAATCAGCCCCAGCATTTT
CDR3 protein: CASSPSYSNQPQHF

clone size: -
J gene: TRBJ2-2
D gene: TRBD1
V gene: TRBV27
CDR3 DNA: TGTGCCAGCAGCGCGCACAGGGGGAACACCGGGGAGCTGTTTTTT
CDR3 protein: CASSAHRGNTGELFF

clone size: -
J gene: TRBJ2-7
D gene: -
V gene: TRBV6-1
CDR3 DNA: TGTGCCAGCAGTGATCCGGGACGGTCAAGCTCCTACGAGCAGTACTTC
CDR3 protein: CASSDPGRSSSYEQYF

clone size: -
J gene: TRBJ2-3
D gene: -
V gene: TRBV7-9
CDR3 DNA: TGTGCCAGCAGCTCAGGGATGACAGATACGCAGTATTTT
CDR3 protein: CASSSGMTDTQYF

clone size: few
J gene: TRBJ2-2
D gene: -
V gene: TRBV18
CDR3 DNA: TGTGCCAGCTCACCGCGGGGAACCGGGGAGCTGTTTTTT
CDR3 protein: CASSPRGTGELFF

clone size: once
J gene: TRBJ1-3
D gene: -
V gene: TRBV30
CDR3 DNA: TGTGCCTGGAGTGTACAGGTCTCTGGAAACACCATATATTTT
CDR3 protein: CAWSVQVSGNTIYF

clone size: -
J gene: TRBJ2-5
D gene: -
V gene: TRBV19
CDR3 DNA: TGTGCCAGTAGTATTGGTACCCCTATCCAGACCCAGTACTTC
CDR3 protein: CASSIGTPIQTQYF

clone size: few
J gene: TRBJ1-2
D gene: -
V gene: TRBV5-1
CDR3 DNA: TGCGCCAGCAGCTTGGTTGGCGGATCCTCGGTGGGCTACACCTTC
CDR3 protein: CASSLVGGSSVGYTF

clone size: -
J gene: TRBJ1-1
D gene: TRBD1
V gene: TRBV6-1
CDR3 DNA: TGTGCCAGCAGTGACGGACAGGGGGGATCAGAAGCTTTCTTT
CDR3 protein: CASSDGQGGSEAFF

clone size: -
J gene: TRBJ2-1
D gene: TRBD2
V gene: TRBV7-3
CDR3 DNA: TGTGCCAGCAGCTCGGAACAGCGGGGCGAGCAGTTCTTC
CDR3 protein: CASSSEQRGEQFF

clone size: -
J gene: TRBJ1-4
D gene: TRBD1
V gene: TRBV27
CDR3 DNA: TGTGCCAGCAGTTCAGCCGGACAGGCCATGGCGGAAAAACTGTTTTTT
CDR3 protein: CASSSAGQAMAEKLFF

clone size: -
J gene: TRBJ2-5
D gene: TRBD2
V gene: TRBV5-1
CDR3 DNA: TGCGCCAGCAGCTCACTAGCGGGGGGGCCGGAGGAGACCCAGTACTTC
CDR3 protein: CASSSLAGGPEETQYF

clone size: few
J gene: TRBJ2-1
D gene: -
V gene: TRBV14
CDR3 DNA: TGTGCCAGCAGCCAAGCTGTGTCGGGGGGCTTATCCTACAATGAGCAGTTCTTC
CDR3 protein: CASSQAVSGGLSYNEQFF

clone size: -
J gene: TRBJ1-4
D gene: -
V gene: TRBV10-3
CDR3 DNA: TGTGCCATCAGGGCCCCGGCGAGTGAAAAACTGTTTTTT
CDR3 protein: CAIRAPASEKLFF

clone size: -
J gene: TRBJ2-7
D gene: -
V gene: TRBV30
CDR3 DNA: TGTGCCTGGAGTAGGGGTTCCTACGAGCAGTACTTC
CDR3 protein: CAWSRGSYEQYF

clone size: -
J gene: TRBJ2-3
D gene: TRBD1
V gene: TRBV6-5
CDR3 DNA: TGTGCCAGCGTAAAAGGGCAGGGGGCAGATACGCAGTATTTT
CDR3 protein: CASVKGQGADTQYF

clone size: -
J gene: TRBJ1-2
D gene: -
V gene: TRBV15
CDR3 DNA: TGTGCCACGGGCGTACCGGGGAGATACGGCTACACCTTC
CDR3 protein: CATGVPGRYGYTF

clone size: -
J gene: TRBJ1-1
D gene: -
V gene: TRBV10-1
CDR3 DNA: TGCGCCACCATTAAAATGGACAAGGACACTGAAGCTTTCTTT
CDR3 protein: CATIKMDKDTEAFF

clone size: -
J gene: TRBJ2-1
D gene: TRBD1
V gene: TRBV19
CDR3 DNA: TGTGCCAGTAGTCCGCAGGGGGCGGCTACCTACAATGAGCAGTTCTTC
CDR3 protein: CASSPQGAATYNEQFF

clone size: once
J gene: TRBJ2-7
D gene: -
V gene: TRBV6-1
CDR3 DNA: TGTGCCAGCACTCGAATCAGGGAGGGGGCATACGAGCAGTACTTC
CDR3 protein: CASTRIREGAYEQYF

clone size: -
J gene: TRBJ1-6
D gene: -
V gene: TRBV19
CDR3 DNA: TGTGCCAGTAGTGACCGACGGATCAGCTCCTATAATTCACCCCTCCACTTT
CDR3 protein: CASSDRRISSYNSPLHF

clone size: once
J gene: TRBJ2-1
D gene: -
V gene: TRBV5-6
CDR3 DNA: TGTGCCAGCAGCCAATACAATGAGCAGTTCTTC
CDR3 protein: CASSQYNEQFF

clone size: -
J gene: TRBJ2-7
D gene: -
V gene: TRBV14
CDR3 DNA: TGTGCCAGCAGCCAAGATCCGAGGGAACTCCTCTCCTACGAGCAGTACTTC
CDR3 protein: CASSQDPRELLSYEQYF

clone size: -
J gene: TRBJ2-2
D gene: TRBD1
V gene: TRBV5-1
CDR3 DNA: TGCGCCAGCAGCGTTATCAACAGGGGGGACACCGGGGAGCTGTTTTTT
CDR3 protein: CASSVINRGDTGELFF

clone size: -
J gene: TRBJ2-7
D gene: -
V gene: TRBV6-5
CDR3 DNA: TGTGCCAGCAGTACAGGGTTAGGCTCCTACGAGCAGTACTTC
CDR3 protein: CASSTGLGSYEQYF

clone size: -
J gene: TRBJ1-2
D gene: TRBD1
V gene: TRBV7-2
CDR3 DNA: TGTGCCAGCAGCTCTGGACAGGGCAATGGCTACACCTTC
CDR3 protein: CASSSGQGNGYTF

clone size: -
J gene: TRBJ2-1
D gene: TRBD2
V gene: TRBV9
CDR3 DNA: TGTGCCAGCAGCGTAAGTCCTAGCGGGATATCCTACAATGAGCAGTTCTTC
CDR3 protein: CASSVSPSGISYNEQFF

clone size: once
J gene: TRBJ2-3
D gene: -
V gene: TRBV7-6
CDR3 DNA: TGTGCCAGCAGCTTAGTCCCAGATACGCAGTATTTT
CDR3 protein: CASSLVPDTQYF

clone size: -
J gene: TRBJ2-3
D gene: TRBD1
V gene: TRBV6-1
CDR3 DNA: TGTGCCAGCATCTGGACAGGGGTAGATACGCAGTATTTT
CDR3 protein: CASIWTGVDTQYF

clone size: -
J gene: TRBJ2-1
D gene: TRBD2
V gene: TRBV2
CDR3 DNA: TGTGCCAGCACCCCGACTAGCGGGGCATACAATGAGCAGTTCTTC
CDR3 protein: CASTPTSGAYNEQFF

clone size: -
J gene: TRBJ2-7
D gene: -
V gene: TRBV9
CDR3 DNA: TGTGCCAGCAGCGTAGGTGAGGGTTTCTCCTACGAGCAGTACTTC
CDR3 protein: CASSVGEGFSYEQYF

clone size: -
J gene: TRBJ1-3
D gene: -
V gene: TRBV29-1
CDR3 DNA: TGCAGCGTTGGGACCCAGGGGACTGGAAACACCATATATTTT
CDR3 protein: CSVGTQGTGNTIYF

clone size: -
J gene: TRBJ2-5
D gene: -
V gene: TRBV30
CDR3 DNA: TGTGCCTGGAGTGCGGGCAGCTTAGGAGAGACCCAGTACTTC
CDR3 protein: CAWSAGSLGETQYF

clone size: -
J gene: TRBJ2-1
D gene: -
V gene: TRBV7-9
CDR3 DNA: TGTGCCAGCAGCCAGGCGGCTGAGCAGTTCTTC
CDR3 protein: CASSQAAEQFF

clone size: -
J gene: TRBJ2-3
D gene: -
V gene: TRBV6-4
CDR3 DNA: TGTGCCAGCAGTGACAGGGAAAGCACAGATACGCAGTATTTT
CDR3 protein: CASSDRESTDTQYF

clone size: -
J gene: TRBJ1-5
D gene: TRBD1
V gene: TRBV6-1
CDR3 DNA: TGTGCCAGCACCTCAACAGGGGGCGGTCAGCCCCAGCATTTT
CDR3 protein: CASTSTGGGQPQHF

clone size: -
J gene: TRBJ2-5
D gene: TRBD2
V gene: TRBV2
CDR3 DNA: TGTGCCAGCAACCCCCGGGGGGTGGCGGGAGGAGGTGAGACCCAGTACTTC
CDR3 protein: CASNPRGVAGGGETQYF

clone size: -
J gene: TRBJ1-5
D gene: -
V gene: TRBV6-1
CDR3 DNA: TGTGCCAGCAGCCCAGGTGTATGGCAGCCCCAGCATTTT
CDR3 protein: CASSPGVWQPQHF

clone size: few
J gene: TRBJ1-1
D gene: TRBD1
V gene: TRBV10-3
CDR3 DNA: TGTGCCACGCGCCTTGGGACAGACTGGAACACTGAAGCTTTCTTT
CDR3 protein: CATRLGTDWNTEAFF

clone size: -
J gene: TRBJ1-5
D gene: -
V gene: TRBV19
CDR3 DNA: TGTGCCAGTAGTCCCTTGGGGGGCGATCAGCCCCAGCATTTT
CDR3 protein: CASSPLGGDQPQHF

clone size: -
J gene: TRBJ2-5
D gene: TRBD2
V gene: TRBV27
CDR3 DNA: TGTGCCAGCAGTCGCCGACTAGCGGGAGGTAGAGAGACCCAGTACTTC
CDR3 protein: CASSRRLAGGRETQYF

clone size: -
J gene: TRBJ1-2
D gene: -
V gene: TRBV9
CDR3 DNA: TGTGCCAGCAGCGTAGAGGGGACCTATGGCTACACCTTC
CDR3 protein: CASSVEGTYGYTF